One and the same sample provided the 6 T cell receptor beta chains below, sequenced in a study of blood T cell repertoires in COVID-19. Using immunoSEQ multiplex PCR, the repertoire was profiled, and TCRdb retains in-frame clones only, with some absent. The sample has about 100,000 clones; 85% are singletons. The sequenced sample was peripheral blood. All receptors come from a man aged 45-65 years with active or convalescent COVID-19.

V gene TRBV7-8 combines with J gene TRBJ2-3; D gene uncertain. In germline, CDR1 is SGHVS, CDR2 FQNEAQ. This CDR3 comprises 13 residues. V was pared by 3 bases and J by 2 bases, with 6 bases between. CDR3 in amino acids: CASSFELTDTQYF. The CDR3 DNA is TGTGCCAGCAGCTTCGAGCTCACAGATACGCAGTATTTT.

The chain is built from TRBV19 and TRBJ1-5; D ambiguous. This CDR3 is built from 12 residues. Looked up from germline, CDR1 is LNHDA and CDR2 is SQIVND (reference sequence). V was pared by 1 base and J by 9 bases, with 7 bases between. The CDR3: CASSIVAGPQHF. The CDR3 bases are TGTGCCAGTAGTATAGTCGCGGGGCCCCAGCATTTT.

This sequence joins TRBV4-1 and TRBJ2-7, with D maybe TRBD1 (6 bases). This CDR3 comprises 14 residues. Germline-derived CDR1 and CDR2 are MGHRA and YSYEKL. The ends were cut back, 4 bases at V and 3 bases at J, with 13 bases in the middle. CDR3 protein: CASSLQGRGYEQYF. CDR3 sequence (DNA): TGCGCCAGCAGCCTCCAGGGCAGGGGCTACGAGCAGTACTTC.

The gene calls are TRBV7-3 and TRBJ2-7, with 13 bases fitting TRBD2. Per the germline V gene, CDR1 is SGHTA and CDR2 is FQGTGA. The CDR3 length is 15 residues. V dropped 5 bases and J dropped 6; count of bases not matched to a gene: 7. In nucleotides, the CDR3 is TGTGCCAGCAGCCCACTAGCGGGAGGGGTGGGCGAGCAGTACTTC. This sequence encodes CASSPLAGGVGEQYF.

CDR3: CASNRLSGHEQFF. CDR3 DNA sequence: TGTGCCAGCAACAGACTCTCAGGGCATGAGCAGTTCTTC. The rearrangement uses TRBV25-1 and TRBJ2-1, with D tentatively TRBD1 (5 bases). The CDR3 is 13 residues long. Between the trimmed V and J ends, which lost 7 bases and 8 bases, there was a span of 15 bases. CDR1 and CDR2 from the germline V gene are MGHDK and SYGVNS.

The chain has TRBV7-8 and TRBJ1-1; 7 nucleotides agree with TRBD1. The CDR3 is 14 amino acids. J lost 9 bases, V lost 1 base, and 8 bases had no gene match. Germline lookup yields CDR1 SGHVS and CDR2 FQNEAQ. CDR3 residues: CASSLVGQFTQAFF. CDR3 nucleotide sequence: TGTGCCAGCAGCTTAGTGGGACAGTTTACTCAAGCTTTCTTT.